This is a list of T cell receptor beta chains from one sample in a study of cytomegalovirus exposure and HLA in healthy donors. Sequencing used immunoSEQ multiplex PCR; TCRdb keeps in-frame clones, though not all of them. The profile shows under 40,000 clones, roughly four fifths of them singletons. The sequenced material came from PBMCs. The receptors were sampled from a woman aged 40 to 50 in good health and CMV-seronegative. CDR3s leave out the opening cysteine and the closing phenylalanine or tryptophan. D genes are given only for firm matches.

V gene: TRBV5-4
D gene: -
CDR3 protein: ASSLGGGTEAF

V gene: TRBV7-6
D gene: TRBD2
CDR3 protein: ASSLATGSGGPAYEQY

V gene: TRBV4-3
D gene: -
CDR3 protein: ASSQAVRDGYT

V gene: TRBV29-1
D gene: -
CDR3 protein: SAQPWGGNMNTEAF

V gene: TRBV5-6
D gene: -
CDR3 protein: ASSLGRGYQPQH

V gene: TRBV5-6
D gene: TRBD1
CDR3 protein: ASSTRQGSFLAYEQY

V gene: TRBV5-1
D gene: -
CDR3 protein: ASSPDRGSRRTEAF

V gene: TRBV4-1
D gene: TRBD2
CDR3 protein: ASSHTLAWETQY

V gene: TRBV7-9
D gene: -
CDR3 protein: ASSYTGSSYNEQF

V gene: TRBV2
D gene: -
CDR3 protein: ASSADIKPQH

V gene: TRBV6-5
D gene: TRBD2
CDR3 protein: ASSSLAGIYEQY

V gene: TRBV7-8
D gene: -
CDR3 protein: ASSRWQERPEAF

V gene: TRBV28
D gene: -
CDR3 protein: ASSLGTSYTEAF

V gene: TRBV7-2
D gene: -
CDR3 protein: ASSLAFGDEQF

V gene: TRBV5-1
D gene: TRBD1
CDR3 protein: ASSLATGGRETQY

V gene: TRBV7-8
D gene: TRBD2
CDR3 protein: ASSFLAAGTDTQY

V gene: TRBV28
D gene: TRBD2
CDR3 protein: ASRVAGGPTDTQY

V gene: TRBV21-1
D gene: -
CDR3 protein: AKTAVPYT

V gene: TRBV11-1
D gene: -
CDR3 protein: ASSSWEATDTQY

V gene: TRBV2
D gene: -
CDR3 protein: ASSEQGVGNQPQH

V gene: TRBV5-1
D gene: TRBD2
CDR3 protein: ASSKGLAGAITDTQY

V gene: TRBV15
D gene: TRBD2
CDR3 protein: ATSSGTSGYNEQF

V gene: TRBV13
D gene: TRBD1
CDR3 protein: ASSLQGELNTDTQY

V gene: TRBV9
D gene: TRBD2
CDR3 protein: ASSASAGLAGVGTDTQY

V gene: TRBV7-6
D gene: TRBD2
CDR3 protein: ASSPIGTSGGNEQF

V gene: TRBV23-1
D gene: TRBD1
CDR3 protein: ASSSGRDRGGSYGYT

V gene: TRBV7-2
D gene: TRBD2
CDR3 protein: ASTIGGYNEQF

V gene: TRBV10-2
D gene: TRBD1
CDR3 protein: ASREYLDRGGTPLH

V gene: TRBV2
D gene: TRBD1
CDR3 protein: ASRQGVYSPLH

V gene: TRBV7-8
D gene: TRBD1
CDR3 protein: ASSLGPGTGLTGELF

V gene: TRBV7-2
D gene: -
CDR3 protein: ASRLGGALYEQY

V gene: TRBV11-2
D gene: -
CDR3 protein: ASSLGGRSTDTQY

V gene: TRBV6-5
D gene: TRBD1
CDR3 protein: ASSYGDRRIGELF

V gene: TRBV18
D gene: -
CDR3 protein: ASSPHPEGNTEAF

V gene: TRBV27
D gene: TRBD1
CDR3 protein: ASSQTGSRRELF

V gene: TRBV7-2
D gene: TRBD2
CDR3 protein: ASKAGGQSVYNEQF

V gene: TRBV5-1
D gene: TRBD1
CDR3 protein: ASSTARRGQPYEQY

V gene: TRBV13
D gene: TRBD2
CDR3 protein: ASSLSGGPSTDTQY

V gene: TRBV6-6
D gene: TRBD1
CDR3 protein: ASIPRQGSTEAF

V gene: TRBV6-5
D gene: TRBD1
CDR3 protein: ASSPDRGNQPQH

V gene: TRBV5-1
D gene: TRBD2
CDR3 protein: ASTDGLAGTDTQY

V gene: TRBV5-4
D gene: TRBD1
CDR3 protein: ASSPNRGKNTEAF

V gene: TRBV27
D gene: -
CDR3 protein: ASSSGFNTEAF